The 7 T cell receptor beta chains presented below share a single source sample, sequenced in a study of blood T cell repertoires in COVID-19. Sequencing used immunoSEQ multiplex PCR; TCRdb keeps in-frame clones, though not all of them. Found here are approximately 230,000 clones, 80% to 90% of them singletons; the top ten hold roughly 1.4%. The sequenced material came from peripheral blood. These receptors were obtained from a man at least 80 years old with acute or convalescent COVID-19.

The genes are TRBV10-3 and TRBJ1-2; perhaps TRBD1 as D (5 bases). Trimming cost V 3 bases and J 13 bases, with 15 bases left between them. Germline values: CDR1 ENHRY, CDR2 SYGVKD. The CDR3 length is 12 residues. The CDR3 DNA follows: TGTGCCATCAGTGACCGGGGGACCCATGCCACCTTC. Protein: CAISDRGTHATF.

CDR3 protein: CASSHRQPLNTEAFF. In DNA, the CDR3 is TGTGCCAGCAGCCACCGACAGCCCCTGAACACTGAAGCTTTCTTT. This chain connects TRBV6-6 to TRBJ1-1; possibly TRBD1 for D (5 bases). V dropped 6 bases and J dropped 0 bases, with 14 bases sitting between them. The germline CDR1 and CDR2 sequences are MNHNY and SVGAGI (reference sequence). CDR3 length equals 15 residues.

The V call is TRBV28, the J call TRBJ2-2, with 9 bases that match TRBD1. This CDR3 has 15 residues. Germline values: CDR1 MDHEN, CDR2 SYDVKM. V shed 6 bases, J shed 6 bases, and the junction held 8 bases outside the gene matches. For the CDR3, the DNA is TGTGCCAGCAGGGCGTCCGGGACAGGGTCCGGGGAGCTGTTTTTT. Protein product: CASRASGTGSGELFF. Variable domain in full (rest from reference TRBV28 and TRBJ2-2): DVKVTQSSRYLVKRTGEKVFLECVQDMDHENMFWYRQDPGLGLRLIYFSYDVKMKEKGDIPEGYSVSREKKERFSLILESASTNQTSMYLCASRASGTGSGELFFGEGSRLTVL.

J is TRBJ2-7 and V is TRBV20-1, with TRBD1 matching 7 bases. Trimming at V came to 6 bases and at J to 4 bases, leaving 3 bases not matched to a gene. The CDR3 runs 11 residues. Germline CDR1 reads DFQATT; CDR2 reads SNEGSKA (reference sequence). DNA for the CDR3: TGCAGTGCCCCGACAGGGTACGAGCAGTACTTC. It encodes CSAPTGYEQYF.

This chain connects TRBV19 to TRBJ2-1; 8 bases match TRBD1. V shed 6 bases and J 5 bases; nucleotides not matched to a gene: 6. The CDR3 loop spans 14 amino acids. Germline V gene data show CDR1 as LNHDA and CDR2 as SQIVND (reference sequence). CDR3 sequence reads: CASRVRGPNNEQFF. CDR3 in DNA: TGTGCCAGTAGGGTCAGGGGGCCTAACAATGAGCAGTTCTTC.

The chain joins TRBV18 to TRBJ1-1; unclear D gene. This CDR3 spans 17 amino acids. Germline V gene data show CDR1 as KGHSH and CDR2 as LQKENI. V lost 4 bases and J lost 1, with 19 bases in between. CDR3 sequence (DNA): TGTGCCAGCTCACGCCCCGGGTCCCTCAGCGGGAACACTGAAGCTTTCTTT. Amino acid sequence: CASSRPGSLSGNTEAFF. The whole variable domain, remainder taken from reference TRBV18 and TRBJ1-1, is NAGVMQNPRHLVRRRGQEARLRCSPMKGHSHVYWYRQLPEEGLKFMVYLQKENIIDESGMPKERFSAEFPKEGPSILRIQQVVRGDSAAYFCASSRPGSLSGNTEAFFGQGTRLTVV.

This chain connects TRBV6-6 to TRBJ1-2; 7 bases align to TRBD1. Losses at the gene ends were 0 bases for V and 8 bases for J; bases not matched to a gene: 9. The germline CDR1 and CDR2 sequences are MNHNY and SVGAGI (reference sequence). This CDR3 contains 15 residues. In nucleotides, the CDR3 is TGTGCCAGCAGTTACTCGAATATTCAGGGGGGAGGCTACACCTTC. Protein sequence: CASSYSNIQGGGYTF.